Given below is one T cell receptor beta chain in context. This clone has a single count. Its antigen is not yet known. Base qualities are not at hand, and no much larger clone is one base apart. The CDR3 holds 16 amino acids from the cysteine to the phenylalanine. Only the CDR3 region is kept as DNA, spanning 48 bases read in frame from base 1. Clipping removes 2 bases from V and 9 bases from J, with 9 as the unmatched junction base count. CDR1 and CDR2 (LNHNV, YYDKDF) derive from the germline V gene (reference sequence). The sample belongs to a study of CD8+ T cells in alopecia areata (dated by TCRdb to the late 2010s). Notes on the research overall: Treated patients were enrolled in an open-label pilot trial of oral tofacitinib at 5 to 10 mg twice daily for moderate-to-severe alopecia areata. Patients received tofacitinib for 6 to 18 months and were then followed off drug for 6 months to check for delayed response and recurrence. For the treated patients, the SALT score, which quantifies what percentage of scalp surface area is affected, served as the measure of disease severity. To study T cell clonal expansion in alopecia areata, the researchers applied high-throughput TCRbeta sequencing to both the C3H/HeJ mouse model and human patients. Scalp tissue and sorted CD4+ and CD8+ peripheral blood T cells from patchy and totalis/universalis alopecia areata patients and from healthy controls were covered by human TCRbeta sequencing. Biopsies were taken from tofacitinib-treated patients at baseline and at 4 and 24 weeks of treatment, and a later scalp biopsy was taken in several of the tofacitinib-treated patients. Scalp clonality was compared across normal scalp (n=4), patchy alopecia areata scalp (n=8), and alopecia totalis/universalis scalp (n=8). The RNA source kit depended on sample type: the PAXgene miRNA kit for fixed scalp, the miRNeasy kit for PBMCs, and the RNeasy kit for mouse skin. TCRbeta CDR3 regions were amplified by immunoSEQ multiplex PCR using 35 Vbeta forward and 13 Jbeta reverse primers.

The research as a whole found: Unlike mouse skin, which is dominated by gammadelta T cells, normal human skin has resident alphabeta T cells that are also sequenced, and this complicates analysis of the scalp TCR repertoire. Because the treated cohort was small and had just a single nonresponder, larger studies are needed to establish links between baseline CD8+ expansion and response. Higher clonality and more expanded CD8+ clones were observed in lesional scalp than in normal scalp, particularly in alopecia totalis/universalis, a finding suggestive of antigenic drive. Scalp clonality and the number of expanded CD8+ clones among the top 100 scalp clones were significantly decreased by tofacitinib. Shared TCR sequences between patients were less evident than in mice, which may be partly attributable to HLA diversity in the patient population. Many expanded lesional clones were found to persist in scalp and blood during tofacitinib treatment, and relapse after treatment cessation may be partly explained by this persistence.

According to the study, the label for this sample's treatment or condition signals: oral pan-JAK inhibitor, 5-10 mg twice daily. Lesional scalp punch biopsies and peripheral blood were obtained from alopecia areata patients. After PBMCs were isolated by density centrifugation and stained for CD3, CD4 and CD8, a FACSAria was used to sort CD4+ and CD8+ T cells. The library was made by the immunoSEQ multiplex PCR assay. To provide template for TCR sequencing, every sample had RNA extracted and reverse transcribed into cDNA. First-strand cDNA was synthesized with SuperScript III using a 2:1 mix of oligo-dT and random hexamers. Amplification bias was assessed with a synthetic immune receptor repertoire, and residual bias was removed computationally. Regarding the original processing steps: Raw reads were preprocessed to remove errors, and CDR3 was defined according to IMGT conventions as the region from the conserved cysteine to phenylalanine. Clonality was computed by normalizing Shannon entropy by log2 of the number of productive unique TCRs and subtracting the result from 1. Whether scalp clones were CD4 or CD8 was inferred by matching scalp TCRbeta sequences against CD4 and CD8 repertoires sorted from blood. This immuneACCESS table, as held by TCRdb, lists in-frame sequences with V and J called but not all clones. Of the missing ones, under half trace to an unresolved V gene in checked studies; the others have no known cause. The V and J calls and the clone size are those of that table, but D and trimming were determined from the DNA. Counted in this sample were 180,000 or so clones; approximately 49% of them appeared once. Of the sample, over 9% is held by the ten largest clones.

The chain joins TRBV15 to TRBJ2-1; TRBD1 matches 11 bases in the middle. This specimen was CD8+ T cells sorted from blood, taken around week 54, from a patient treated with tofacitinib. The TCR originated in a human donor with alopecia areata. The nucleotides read TGTGCCACCAGCAGACCAGGACAGGGGGCTTCGGCTGAGCAGTTCTTC. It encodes CATSRPGQGASAEQFF.